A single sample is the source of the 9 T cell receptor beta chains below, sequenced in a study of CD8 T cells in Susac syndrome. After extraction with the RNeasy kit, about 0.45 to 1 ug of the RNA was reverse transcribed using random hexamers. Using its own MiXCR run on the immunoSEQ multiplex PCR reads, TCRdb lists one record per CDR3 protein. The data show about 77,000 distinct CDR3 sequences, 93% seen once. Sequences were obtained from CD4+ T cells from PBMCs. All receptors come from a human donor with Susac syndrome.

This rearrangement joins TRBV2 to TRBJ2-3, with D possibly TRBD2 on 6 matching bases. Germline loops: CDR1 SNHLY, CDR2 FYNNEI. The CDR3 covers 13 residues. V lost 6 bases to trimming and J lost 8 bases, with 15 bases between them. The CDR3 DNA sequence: TGTGCCAGCAGGCAACCGGGACTGACTACGCAGTATTTT. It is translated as CASRQPGLTTQYF.

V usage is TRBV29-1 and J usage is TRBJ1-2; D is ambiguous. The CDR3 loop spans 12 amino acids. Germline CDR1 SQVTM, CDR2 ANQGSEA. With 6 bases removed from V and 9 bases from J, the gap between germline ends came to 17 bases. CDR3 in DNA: TGCAGCGTCGCGACGGACCCTATGCGCTACACCTTC. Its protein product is CSVATDPMRYTF. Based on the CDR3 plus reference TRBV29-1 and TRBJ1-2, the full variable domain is SAVISQKPSRDICQRGTSLTIQCQVDSQVTMMFWYRQQPGQSLTLIATANQGSEATYESGFVIDKFPISRPNLTFSTLTVSNMSPEDSSIYLCSVATDPMRYTFGSGTRLTVV.

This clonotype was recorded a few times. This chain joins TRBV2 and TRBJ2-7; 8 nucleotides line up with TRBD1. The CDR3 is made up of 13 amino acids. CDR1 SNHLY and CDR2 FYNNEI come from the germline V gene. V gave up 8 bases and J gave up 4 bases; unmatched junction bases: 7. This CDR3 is CASSGQGTYEQYF. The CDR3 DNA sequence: TGTGCCAGCTCCGGACAGGGAACGTACGAGCAGTACTTC. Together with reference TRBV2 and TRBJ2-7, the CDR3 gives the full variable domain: EPEVTQTPSHQVTQMGQEVILRCVPISNHLYFYWYRQILGQKVEFLVSFYNNEISEKSEIFDDQFSVERPDGSNFTLKIRSTKLEDSAMYFCASSGQGTYEQYFGPGTRLTVT.

The CDR3 DNA sequence: TGTGCCAGCAGCCAAACACTAGCGGGAGTTAATGAGCAGTTCTTC. This codes for CASSQTLAGVNEQFF. The chain couples TRBV7-3 to TRBJ2-1, with 11 bases lining up with TRBD2. V gave up 5 bases and J gave up 7 bases; unmatched junction bases: 7. Germline V gene sequence: CDR1 SGHTA, CDR2 FQGTGA. The CDR3 has 15 amino acids.

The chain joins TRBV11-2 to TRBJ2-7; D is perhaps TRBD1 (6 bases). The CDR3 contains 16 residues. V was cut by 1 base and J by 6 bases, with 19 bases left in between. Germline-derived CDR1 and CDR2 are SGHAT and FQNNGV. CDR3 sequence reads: CASSLGRGQRQGEQYF. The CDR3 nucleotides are TGTGCCAGCAGCTTAGGCCGGGGACAACGGCAGGGCGAGCAGTACTTC.

CDR3 amino acids: CSVQTTRGDTQYF. In DNA, the CDR3 is TGCAGTGTCCAGACTACCCGGGGAGATACGCAGTATTTT. The genes are TRBV20-1 and TRBJ2-3, with D possibly TRBD2 on 5 matching bases. The CDR3 runs to 13 residues. V was cut by 7 bases and J by 5 bases, with 16 bases left in between. From germline, CDR1 is DFQATT and CDR2 SNEGSKA (reference sequence).

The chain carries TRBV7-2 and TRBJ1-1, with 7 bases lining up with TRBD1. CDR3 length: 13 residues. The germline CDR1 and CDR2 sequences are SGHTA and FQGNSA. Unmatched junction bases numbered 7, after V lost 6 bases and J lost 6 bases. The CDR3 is CASSFTGAPEAFF. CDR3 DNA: TGTGCCAGCAGTTTTACAGGGGCACCTGAAGCTTTCTTT.

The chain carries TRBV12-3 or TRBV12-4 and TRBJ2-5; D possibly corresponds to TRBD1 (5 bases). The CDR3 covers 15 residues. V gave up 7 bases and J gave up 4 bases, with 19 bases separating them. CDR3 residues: CASTLRDSRGETQYF. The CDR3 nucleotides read TGTGCCAGCACTCTACGCGACTCAAGGGGAGAGACCCAGTACTTC.

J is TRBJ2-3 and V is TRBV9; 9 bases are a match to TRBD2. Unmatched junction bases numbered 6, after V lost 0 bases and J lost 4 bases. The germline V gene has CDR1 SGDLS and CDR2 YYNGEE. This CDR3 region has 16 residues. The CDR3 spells CASSVAISGGADTQYF. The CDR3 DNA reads TGTGCCAGCAGCGTAGCTATTAGCGGGGGAGCAGATACGCAGTATTTT.